The rows below give T cell receptor beta chains drawn from one sample of a study of shared clonotypes between healthy human individuals. Sequencing was performed with immunoSEQ multiplex PCR; in TCRdb, only in-frame clones are kept and a portion is missing. Among millions of clones listed, around nine tenths were seen once. Sequencing was performed on naive CD4+ T cells sorted from blood. The receptors come from a man between 18 and 35 years old in good health. The CDR3 runs from the conserved cysteine through the conserved F or W. The D gene is left open where the match is weak. Clone size is not always given. Where it is, it says once, few, many or a class for expanded clones.

v_call	d_call	j_call	clone_size	cdr3_nt	cdr3_aa
TRBV10-3	NA	TRBJ1-1	few	TGTGCCATCAGTGATCATGGGGGGGCCGAAGCTTTCTTT	CAISDHGGAEAFF
TRBV29-1	TRBD1	TRBJ1-5	NA	TGCAGCGTAGGGACAGGGTGGGATCAGCCCCAGCATTTT	CSVGTGWDQPQHF
TRBV6-1	NA	TRBJ1-2	NA	TGTGCCAGCAGAAAAGACGGGACATTCAGCGATGGCTACACCTTC	CASRKDGTFSDGYTF
TRBV4-2	NA	TRBJ1-2	NA	TGTGCCAGCAGCTTGGGCCGGGGGGATGGCTACACCTTC	CASSLGRGDGYTF
TRBV4-2	TRBD1	TRBJ2-7	NA	TGTGCCAGCAGCAACCGGGACAGGGGCACCTACGAGCAGTACTTC	CASSNRDRGTYEQYF
TRBV29-1	NA	TRBJ1-2	NA	TGCAGCGTTGGAACCGGCGGGACAATCCGGGGTGGCTACACCTTC	CSVGTGGTIRGGYTF
TRBV5-1	TRBD2	TRBJ2-1	once	TGCGCCAGCAGCTTGCGGACTAGCGGAACCTACAATGAGCAGTTCTTC	CASSLRTSGTYNEQFF
TRBV7-2	NA	TRBJ1-2	NA	TGTGCCAGCAGCTTAGAAGGCAGGGGACACACCTTC	CASSLEGRGHTF
TRBV5-4	TRBD2	TRBJ2-7	NA	TGTGCCAGCAGCTTTCAGGCTAGCGGGAGTGTCGAGCAGTACTTC	CASSFQASGSVEQYF
TRBV10-3	TRBD2	TRBJ2-7	NA	TGTGCCGCGGCGGGGGGGGTCTCCTACGAGCAGTACTTC	CAAAGGVSYEQYF
TRBV19	NA	TRBJ2-7	NA	TGTGCCAGTAGTATATATCTCGGACCAGCCGGGTACGAGCAGTACTTC	CASSIYLGPAGYEQYF
TRBV4-2	TRBD2	TRBJ2-3	once	TGTGCCAGCAGCCACGAGAGGACTAGCGTGGGCACAGATACGCAGTATTTT	CASSHERTSVGTDTQYF
TRBV5-4	TRBD1	TRBJ1-5	NA	TGTGCCAGCAGCTTGTCGTTCGGAGGGACAGGGAGTTATAGCAATCAGCCCCAGCATTTT	CASSLSFGGTGSYSNQPQHF
TRBV7-2	NA	TRBJ2-1	NA	TGTGCCAGCAGCTTAGTAGACAATGAGCAGTTCTTC	CASSLVDNEQFF
TRBV19	NA	TRBJ1-5	NA	TGTGCCAGTAGTATGCGAGGACCCTCCAATCAGCCCCAGCATTTT	CASSMRGPSNQPQHF
TRBV6-5	NA	TRBJ2-2	NA	TGTGCCAGCAGTTACCGAGGTTGGACCGGGGAGCTGTTTTTT	CASSYRGWTGELFF
TRBV28	NA	TRBJ2-7	NA	TGTGCCAGCAGAAAAACCGGGACCGCGGGGGCCGAGCAGTACTTC	CASRKTGTAGAEQYF
TRBV2	NA	TRBJ2-7	NA	TGTGCCAGCAATCAAGGCCCATACGAGCAGTACTTC	CASNQGPYEQYF
TRBV5-4	NA	TRBJ2-5	NA	TGTGCCAGCAGCGACCGTGTGGGGGCGCAGGGAGAGACCCAGTACTTC	CASSDRVGAQGETQYF
TRBV27	NA	TRBJ2-7	NA	TGTGCCAGCAGTTTAAGGGGCCCCTACGAGCAGTACTTC	CASSLRGPYEQYF
TRBV10-1	TRBD1	TRBJ2-7	NA	TGCGCCAGCAGTGGGTCGACAGGGGAAGGGCAGTACTTC	CASSGSTGEGQYF
TRBV10-3	TRBD2	TRBJ2-3	NA	TGTGCCATCAGTGCTACTAGCGGGGGTAGGGATACGCAGTATTTT	CAISATSGGRDTQYF
TRBV5-4	NA	TRBJ2-7	NA	TGTGCCAGCAGCTTGGACATGAGTTCCGGCGAGCAGTACTTC	CASSLDMSSGEQYF
TRBV5-1	TRBD2	TRBJ2-7	NA	TGCGCCAGCAGCTTCCCCAACTCCCGTAGCGGGAGGGGTCCTTTCGAGCAGTACTTC	CASSFPNSRSGRGPFEQYF
TRBV2	NA	TRBJ2-3	NA	TGTGCCAGCAGTCAACCAGGGACGAGCACAGATACGCAGTATTTT	CASSQPGTSTDTQYF
TRBV28	NA	TRBJ2-2	NA	TGTGCCAGCAGTTTAGGCCAGGGATCCGGGGAGCTGTTTTTT	CASSLGQGSGELFF
TRBV25-1	TRBD1	TRBJ2-3	NA	TGTGCCAGCAGCCTAGACAGGGACCCTAGCACAGATACGCAGTATTTT	CASSLDRDPSTDTQYF
TRBV19	NA	TRBJ2-7	NA	TGTGCCAGTAGTATAGGGGGATACGAGCAGTACTTC	CASSIGGYEQYF
TRBV14	NA	TRBJ2-6	once	TGTGCCAGCAGCCGCGGGACGTTCAACTCTGGGGCCAACGTCCTGACTTTC	CASSRGTFNSGANVLTF
TRBV9	NA	TRBJ1-2	once	TGTGCCAGCAGCGATTACTATGGCTACACCTTC	CASSDYYGYTF
TRBV28	NA	TRBJ2-3	NA	TGTGCCAGCAGTTCAACCGGAGGCACAGATACGCAGTATTTT	CASSSTGGTDTQYF
TRBV18	NA	TRBJ2-5	NA	TGTGCCAGCTCACCAGGTATAGAGACCCAGTACTTC	CASSPGIETQYF
TRBV19	NA	TRBJ2-7	NA	TGTGCCAGTAGTAGGGGTGGTACCAAGGATTTCTACGAGCAGTACTTC	CASSRGGTKDFYEQYF
TRBV19	NA	TRBJ2-7	once	TGTGCCAGTAGTCAAGGTGGGCTAGGGAACTACGAGCAGTACTTC	CASSQGGLGNYEQYF
TRBV5-1	NA	TRBJ1-1	NA	TGCGCCAGCAGCCAAGACACTAACACTGAAGCTTTCTTT	CASSQDTNTEAFF
TRBV29-1	NA	TRBJ2-7	NA	TGCAGTGCCAGAGATCCCTACGAGCAGTACTTC	CSARDPYEQYF
TRBV5-8	TRBD1	TRBJ2-7	NA	TGTGCCAGCAGCCGGGACAGACTCTACGAGCAGTACTTC	CASSRDRLYEQYF
TRBV10-3	TRBD2	TRBJ2-7	NA	TGTGCCACCTCGGGGGGGCACTCCTACGAGCAGTACTTC	CATSGGHSYEQYF
TRBV10-3	NA	TRBJ2-7	NA	TGTGCCATCAGTGCCAGCTACGAGCAGTACTTC	CAISASYEQYF
TRBV6-1	NA	TRBJ2-5	NA	TGTGCCAGCAGTTGGGGGGGGCCTAGCGAGACCCAGTACTTC	CASSWGGPSETQYF
TRBV28	NA	TRBJ1-6	few	TGTGCCAGCACCTCAGTAGCGGGGACCTATAATTCACCCCTCCACTTT	CASTSVAGTYNSPLHF
TRBV29-1	TRBD1	TRBJ1-1	once	TGCAGCGTTGAAGCAGACAGGGGTGGCACTGAAGCTTTCTTT	CSVEADRGGTEAFF
TRBV11-2	NA	TRBJ2-5	NA	TGTGCCAGCAGCTGGCGGGGAGAGACCCAGTACTTC	CASSWRGETQYF
TRBV29-1	NA	TRBJ2-3	NA	TGCAGCGTTGTCGGGTGGCAGGGAGCCTTAAGCACAGATACGCAGTATTTT	CSVVGWQGALSTDTQYF
TRBV30	NA	TRBJ2-5	NA	TGTGCCTGGAGCTCGAGGTTACAAGAGACCCAGTACTTC	CAWSSRLQETQYF
TRBV2	NA	TRBJ2-7	NA	TGTGCCAGCAGCCCACGTACCTTTGCAGGGGACCACGAGCAGTACTTC	CASSPRTFAGDHEQYF
TRBV6-1	TRBD1	TRBJ2-7	NA	TGTGCCAGCAGTCCGACAGGGACCTACGAGCAGTACTTC	CASSPTGTYEQYF
TRBV14	TRBD2	TRBJ2-2	NA	TGTGCCAGCAGCCAAGCCCTCGGACTAGCGAGGAACACCGGGGAGCTGTTTTTT	CASSQALGLARNTGELFF
TRBV6-6	NA	TRBJ2-7	NA	TGTGCCAGCAGTTACGAGAACTACGAGCAGTACTTC	CASSYENYEQYF
TRBV28	NA	TRBJ2-2	NA	TGTGCCAGCAAAGCCGGGGCGAACACCGGGGAGCTGTTTTTT	CASKAGANTGELFF
TRBV2	TRBD1	TRBJ1-6	NA	TGTGCCAGCAGCCTGACAGGGCAGGGGAATTCACCCCTCCACTTT	CASSLTGQGNSPLHF
TRBV11-2	TRBD2	TRBJ2-5	once	TGTGCCAGCAGTAACCAGGCGAGCGGGGGGGAGACCCAGTACTTC	CASSNQASGGETQYF
TRBV5-1	TRBD1	TRBJ1-6	few	TGCGCCAGCAGCCCGTCGGACAGGGAGAGTTCACCCCTCCACTTT	CASSPSDRESSPLHF